These 7 T cell receptor beta chains came from one sample sequenced in a study of blood T cell repertoires in COVID-19. Generated by immunoSEQ multiplex PCR, the TCRdb table keeps only in-frame clones and is missing some. The sample records 150,000 or so clones, almost 85% being singletons. The sequenced sample consisted of peripheral blood. These receptors came from a human donor with acute or convalescent COVID-19. The donor label of this sample is uncertain.

The chain links TRBV15 to TRBJ2-7; D is perhaps TRBD2 (6 bases). Germline-derived CDR1 and CDR2 are LNHNV and YYDKDF (reference sequence). The CDR3 length is 16 residues. Trimming shortened V by 0 bases and J by 6 bases, and 18 bases separated the two germline ends. The CDR3 region is CATSRESGTPTPEQYF. The CDR3, as DNA: TGTGCCACCAGCAGAGAGTCCGGGACTCCAACGCCCGAGCAGTACTTC. Supplemented by reference TRBV15 and TRBJ2-7, the full variable domain reads DAMVIQNPRYQVTQFGKPVTLSCSQTLNHNVMYWYQQKSSQAPKLLFHYYDKDFNNEADTPDNFQSRRPNTSFCFLDIRSPGLGDTAMYLCATSRESGTPTPEQYFGPGTRLTVT.

The chain links TRBV3-1 (or the pseudogene TRBV3-2) to TRBJ2-7; 8 bases align to TRBD1. The CDR3 is 14 residues long. CDR1 LGHDT and CDR2 YNNKEL come from the germline V gene (reference sequence). Trimming removed 1 base from V and 10 bases from J; junction bases left unmatched: 9. The CDR3 region has the DNA TGTGCCAGCAGCCAAGCGACAGGGGCGACTCCCCAGTACTTC. Its protein is CASSQATGATPQYF.

CDR3 region: CAWMDRACEKLFF. CDR3 DNA: TGTGCCTGGATGGACAGGGCGTGTGAAAAACTGTTTTTT. V is TRBV30 and J is TRBJ1-4, with TRBD1 matching over 8 bases. Germline CDR1 is GTSNPN and CDR2 is SVGIG (reference sequence). V dropped 4 bases and J dropped 7; count of bases not matched to a gene: 5. The CDR3 runs to 13 residues. Complete variable domain (other parts from reference TRBV30 and TRBJ1-4): SQTIHQWPATLVQPVGSPLSLECTVEGTSNPNLYWYRQAAGRGLQLLFYSVGIGQISSEVPQNLSASRPQDRQFILSSKKLLLSDSGFYLCAWMDRACEKLFFGSGTQLSVL.

This rearrangement joins TRBV30 to TRBJ2-2, with D tentatively TRBD2 (6 bases). Looked up from germline, CDR1 is GTSNPN and CDR2 is SVGIG (reference sequence). The germline V and J ends were trimmed by 4 bases and 6 bases, with 9 bases remaining between them. The CDR3 contains 12 residues. The CDR3 DNA reads TGTGCCTGGATTCGGGAGCCCGGGGAGCTGTTTTTT. It specifies CAWIREPGELFF.

The chain recombines TRBV30 with TRBJ1-3; a weak D match, TRBD1 (5 bases). Trimming pared 7 bases from V and 5 bases from J, leaving 9 bases between. The CDR3 contains 11 residues. CDR1 and CDR2 from the germline V gene are GTSNPN and SVGIG (reference sequence). CDR3 nucleotides: TGTGCCTCAAACAGGAGAAACACCATATATTTT. Translating it yields CASNRRNTIYF.

In the case of this clone: Germline is not matched at one junction end, which may reflect a read error. J is TRBJ2-7 and V is TRBV4-1; 9 positions match TRBD1. Germline V gives CDR1 MGHRA, CDR2 YSYEKL. This CDR3 is 15 amino acids long. Written as DNA, the CDR3 is TGCGCCAGCAGCCAAGATAGGGGGACAGGGCCCAGGATTCACTTC. Residues: CASSQDRGTGPRIHF.

The CDR3, as DNA: TGTGCCAGCAGGGAGACGCACCTGGGGACCCAGTACTTC. This translates into CASRETHLGTQYF. V usage is TRBV2 and J usage is TRBJ2-5; no clear D. Germline V gives CDR1 SNHLY, CDR2 FYNNEI. V dropped 6 bases and J dropped 7 bases, with 15 bases sitting between them. This CDR3 has 13 residues.